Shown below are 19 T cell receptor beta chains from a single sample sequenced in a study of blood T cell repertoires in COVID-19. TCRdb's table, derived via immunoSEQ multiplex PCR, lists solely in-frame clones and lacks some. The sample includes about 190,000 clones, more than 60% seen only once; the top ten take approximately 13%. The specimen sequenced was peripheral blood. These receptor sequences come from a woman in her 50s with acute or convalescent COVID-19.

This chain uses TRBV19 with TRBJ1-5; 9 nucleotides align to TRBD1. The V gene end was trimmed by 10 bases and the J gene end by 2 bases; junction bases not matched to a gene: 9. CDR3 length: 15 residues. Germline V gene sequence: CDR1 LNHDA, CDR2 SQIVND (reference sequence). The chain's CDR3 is CATRDREVRNQPQHF. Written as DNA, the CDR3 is TGTGCCACCCGGGACAGGGAAGTTCGCAATCAGCCCCAGCATTTT.

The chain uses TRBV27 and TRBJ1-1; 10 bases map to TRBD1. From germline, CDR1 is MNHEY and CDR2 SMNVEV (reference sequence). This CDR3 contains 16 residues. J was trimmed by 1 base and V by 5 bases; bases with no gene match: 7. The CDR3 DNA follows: TGTGCCAGCAGTCCCCGGACAGGGGGGAGGAACACTGAAGCTTTCTTT. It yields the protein CASSPRTGGRNTEAFF.

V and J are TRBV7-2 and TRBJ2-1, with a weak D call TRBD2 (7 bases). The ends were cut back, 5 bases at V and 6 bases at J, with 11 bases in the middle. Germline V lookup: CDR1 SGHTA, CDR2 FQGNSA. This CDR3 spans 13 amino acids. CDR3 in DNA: TGTGCCAGCAGCGAAGGGGGGGGCAATGAGCAGTTCTTC. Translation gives CASSEGGGNEQFF.

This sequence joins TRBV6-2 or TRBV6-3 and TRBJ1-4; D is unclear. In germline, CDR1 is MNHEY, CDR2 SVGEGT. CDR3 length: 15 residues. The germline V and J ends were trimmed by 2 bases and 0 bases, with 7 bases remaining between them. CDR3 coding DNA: TGTGCCAGCAGTTACGGGCCCGCAACTAATGAAAAACTGTTTTTT. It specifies CASSYGPATNEKLFF.

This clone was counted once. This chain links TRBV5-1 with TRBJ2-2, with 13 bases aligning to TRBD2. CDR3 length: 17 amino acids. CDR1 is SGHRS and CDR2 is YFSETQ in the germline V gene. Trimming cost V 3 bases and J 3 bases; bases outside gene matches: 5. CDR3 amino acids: CASSSEGLAGYTGELFF. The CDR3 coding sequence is TGCGCCAGCAGCTCGGAGGGACTAGCGGGGTACACCGGGGAGCTGTTTTTT.

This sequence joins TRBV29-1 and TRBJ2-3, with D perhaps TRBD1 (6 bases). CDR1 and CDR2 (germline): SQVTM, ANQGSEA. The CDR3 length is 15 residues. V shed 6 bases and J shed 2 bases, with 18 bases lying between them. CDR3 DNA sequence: TGCAGCGTAGGAGCTAGGGGGAGATACACAGATACGCAGTATTTT. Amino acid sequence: CSVGARGRYTDTQYF.

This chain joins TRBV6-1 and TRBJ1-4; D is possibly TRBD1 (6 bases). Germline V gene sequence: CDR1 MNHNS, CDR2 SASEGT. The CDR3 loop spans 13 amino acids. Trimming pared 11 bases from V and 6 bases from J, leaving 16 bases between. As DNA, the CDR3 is TGTGCCGCGGGGGCCCATCGAGATGAAAAACTGTTTTTT. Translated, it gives CAAGAHRDEKLFF.

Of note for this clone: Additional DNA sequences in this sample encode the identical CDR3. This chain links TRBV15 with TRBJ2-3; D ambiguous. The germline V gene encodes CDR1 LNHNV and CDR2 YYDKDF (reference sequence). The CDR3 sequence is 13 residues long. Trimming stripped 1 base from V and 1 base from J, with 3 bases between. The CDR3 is CATSRGGTDTQYF. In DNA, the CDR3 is TGTGCCACCAGCAGAGGAGGCACAGATACGCAGTATTTT.

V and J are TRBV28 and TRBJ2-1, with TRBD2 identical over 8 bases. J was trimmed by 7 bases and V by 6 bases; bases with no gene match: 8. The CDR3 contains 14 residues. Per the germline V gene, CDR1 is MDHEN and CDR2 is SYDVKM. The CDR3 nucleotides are TGTGCCAGCAGGTCGGCGGGGGGCGGGAATGAGCAGTTCTTC. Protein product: CASRSAGGGNEQFF.

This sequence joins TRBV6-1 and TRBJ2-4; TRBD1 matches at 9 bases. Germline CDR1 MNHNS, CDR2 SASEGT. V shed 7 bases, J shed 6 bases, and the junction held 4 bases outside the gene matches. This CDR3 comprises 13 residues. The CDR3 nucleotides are TGTGCCAGCACCCCGGACAGGGGAAACATTCAGTACTTC. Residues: CASTPDRGNIQYF.

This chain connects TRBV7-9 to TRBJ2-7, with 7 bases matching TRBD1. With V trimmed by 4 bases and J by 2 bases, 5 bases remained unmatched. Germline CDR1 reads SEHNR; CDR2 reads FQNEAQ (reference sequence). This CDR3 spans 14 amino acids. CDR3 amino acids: CASSSRTGPYEQYF. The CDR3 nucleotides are TGTGCCAGCAGCTCTCGGACAGGCCCCTACGAGCAGTACTTC.

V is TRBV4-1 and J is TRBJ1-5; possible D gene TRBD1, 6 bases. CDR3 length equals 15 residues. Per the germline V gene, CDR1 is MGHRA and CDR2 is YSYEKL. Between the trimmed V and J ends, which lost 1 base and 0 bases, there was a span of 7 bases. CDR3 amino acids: CASSQVGGSNQPQHF. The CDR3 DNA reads TGCGCCAGCAGCCAAGTAGGGGGTAGCAATCAGCCCCAGCATTTT.

For the CDR3, the DNA is TGTGCCAGCAGCGTAGGGCAGGAGGCCTCCTACGAGCAGTACTTC. Translation: CASSVGQEASYEQYF. The chain couples TRBV9 to TRBJ2-7, with a tentative D call TRBD2 (5 bases). The V gene lost 0 bases and the J gene lost 0 bases, with 10 bases spanning the gap. The germline V gene has CDR1 SGDLS and CDR2 YYNGEE. The CDR3 spans 15 residues.

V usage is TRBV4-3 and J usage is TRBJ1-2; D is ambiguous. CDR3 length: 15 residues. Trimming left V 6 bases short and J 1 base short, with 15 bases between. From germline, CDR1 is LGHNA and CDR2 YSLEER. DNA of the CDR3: TGCGCCAGCAGTCACTATACCAGCATTAACTATGGCTACACCTTC. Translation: CASSHYTSINYGYTF.

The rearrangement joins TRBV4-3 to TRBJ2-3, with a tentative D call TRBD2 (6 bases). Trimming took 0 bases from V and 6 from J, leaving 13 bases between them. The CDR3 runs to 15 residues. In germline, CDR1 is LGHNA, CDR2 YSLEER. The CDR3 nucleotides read TGCGCCAGCAGCCAAGAGTGGAGGGCCTCGGATACGCAGTATTTT. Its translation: CASSQEWRASDTQYF.

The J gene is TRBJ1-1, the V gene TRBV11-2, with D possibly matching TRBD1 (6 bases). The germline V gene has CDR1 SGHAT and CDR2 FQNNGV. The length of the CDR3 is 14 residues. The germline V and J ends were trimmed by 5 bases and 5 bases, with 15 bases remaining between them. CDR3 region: CASSPQGGGTEAFF. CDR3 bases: TGTGCCAGCAGCCCCCAAGGGGGGGGAACTGAAGCTTTCTTT.

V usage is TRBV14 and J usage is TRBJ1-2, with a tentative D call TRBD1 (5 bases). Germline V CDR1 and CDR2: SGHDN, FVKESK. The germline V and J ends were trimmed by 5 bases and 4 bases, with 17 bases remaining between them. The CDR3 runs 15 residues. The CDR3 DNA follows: TGTGCCAGCAGCTCGAGGGAGGGGCGCTTCTATGGCTACACCTTC. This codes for CASSSREGRFYGYTF.

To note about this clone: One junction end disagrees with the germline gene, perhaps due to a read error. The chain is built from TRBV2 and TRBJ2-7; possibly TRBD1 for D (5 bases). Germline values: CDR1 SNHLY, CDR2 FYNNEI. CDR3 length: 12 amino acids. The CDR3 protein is CAGSSQDYEQYF. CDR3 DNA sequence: TGTGCCGGCAGTTCACAGGACTACGAGCAGTACTTC.

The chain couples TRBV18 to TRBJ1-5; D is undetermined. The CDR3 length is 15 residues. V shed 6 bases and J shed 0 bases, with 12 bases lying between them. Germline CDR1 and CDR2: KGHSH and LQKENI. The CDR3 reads CASSPGEGSNQPQHF. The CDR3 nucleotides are TGTGCCAGCTCTCCCGGCGAGGGTAGCAATCAGCCCCAGCATTTT.